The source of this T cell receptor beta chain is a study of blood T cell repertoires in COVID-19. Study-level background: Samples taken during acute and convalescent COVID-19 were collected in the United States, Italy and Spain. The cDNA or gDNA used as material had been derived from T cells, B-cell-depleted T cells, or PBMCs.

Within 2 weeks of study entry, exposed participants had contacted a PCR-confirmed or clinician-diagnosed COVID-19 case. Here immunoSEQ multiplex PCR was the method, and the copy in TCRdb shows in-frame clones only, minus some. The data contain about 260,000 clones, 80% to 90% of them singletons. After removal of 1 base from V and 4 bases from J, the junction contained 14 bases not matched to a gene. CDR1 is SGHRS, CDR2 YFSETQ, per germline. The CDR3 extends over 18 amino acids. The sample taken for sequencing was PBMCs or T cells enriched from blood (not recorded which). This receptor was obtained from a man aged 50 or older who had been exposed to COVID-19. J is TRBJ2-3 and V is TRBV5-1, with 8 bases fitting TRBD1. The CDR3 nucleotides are TGCGCCAGCAGCTTGCACAGACAGGGGTCCTTGGTATCAGATACGCAGTATTTT. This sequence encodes CASSLHRQGSLVSDTQYF.